This TCR beta chain originates from a study of cytomegalovirus exposure and HLA in healthy donors. Broader study findings: Reportedly, fewer N-insertions than the approximately 690-donor mean appeared in an Asian-associated ancestry cluster in a later analysis. A later analysis linked a missense DCLRE1C variant to TCR beta V- and J-gene trimming. Solely CMV serostatus was available to characterize immune exposure.

The PCR ran on 60 Vbeta and 13 Jbeta primers. The data were produced by immunoSEQ multiplex PCR, yet TCRdb's version contains in-frame clones alone and is incomplete. The data contain 150,000 to 200,000 clones, roughly 87% of them singletons. A remark on this clone: As yet, its antigen is unknown.

CDR1 MGHRA and CDR2 YSYEKL come from the germline V gene. Germline trimming cut 4 bases from V and 2 bases from J; bases unmatched to any gene: 3. The CDR3 has 15 amino acids. This receptor was identified in a girl under two years old in good health and CMV-seronegative. The chain couples TRBV4-1 to TRBJ2-7, with 12 positions matching TRBD1. Sequencing input: PBMCs. CDR3 sequence: CASSPGQGAPYEQYF. DNA for the CDR3: TGCGCCAGCAGCCCGGGACAGGGGGCCCCCTACGAGCAGTACTTC.